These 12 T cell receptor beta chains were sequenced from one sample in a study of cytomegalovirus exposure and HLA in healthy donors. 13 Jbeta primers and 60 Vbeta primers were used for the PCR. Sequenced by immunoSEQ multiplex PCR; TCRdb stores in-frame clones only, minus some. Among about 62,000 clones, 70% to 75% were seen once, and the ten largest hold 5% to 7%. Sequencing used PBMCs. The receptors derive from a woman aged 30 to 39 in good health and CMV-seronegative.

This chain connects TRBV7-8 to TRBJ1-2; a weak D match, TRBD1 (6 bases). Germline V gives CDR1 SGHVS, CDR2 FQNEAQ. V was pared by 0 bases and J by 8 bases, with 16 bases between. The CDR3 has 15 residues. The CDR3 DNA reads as TGTGCCAGCAGCTTAGCGCACTCTACAGGGAGAGGCTACACCTTC. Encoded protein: CASSLAHSTGRGYTF.

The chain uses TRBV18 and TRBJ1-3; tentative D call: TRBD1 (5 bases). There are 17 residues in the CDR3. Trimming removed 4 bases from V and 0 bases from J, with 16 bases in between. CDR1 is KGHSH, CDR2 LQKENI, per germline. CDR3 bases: TGTGCCAGCTCACTACAAGGACAACCCGTCTCTGGAAACACCATATATTTT. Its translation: CASSLQGQPVSGNTIYF.

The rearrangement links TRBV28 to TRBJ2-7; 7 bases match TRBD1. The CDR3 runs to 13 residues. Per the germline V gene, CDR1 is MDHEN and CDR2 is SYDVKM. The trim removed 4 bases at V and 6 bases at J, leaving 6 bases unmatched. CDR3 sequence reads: CASSSFRQGEQYF. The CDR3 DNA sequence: TGTGCCAGCAGTTCCTTCCGACAGGGCGAGCAGTACTTC.

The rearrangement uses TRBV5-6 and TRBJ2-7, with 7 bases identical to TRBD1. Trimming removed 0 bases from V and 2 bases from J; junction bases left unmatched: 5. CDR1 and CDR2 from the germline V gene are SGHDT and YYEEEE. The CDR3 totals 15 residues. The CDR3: CASSLDGQDPYEQYF. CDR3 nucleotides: TGTGCCAGCAGCTTGGATGGACAGGATCCCTACGAGCAGTACTTC.

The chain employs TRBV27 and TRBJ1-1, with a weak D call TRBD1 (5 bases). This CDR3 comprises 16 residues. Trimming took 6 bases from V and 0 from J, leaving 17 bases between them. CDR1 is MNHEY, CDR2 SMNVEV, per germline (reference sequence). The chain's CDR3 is CASSQRRQSMNTEAFF. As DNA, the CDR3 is TGTGCCAGCAGCCAACGTCGACAGTCCATGAACACTGAAGCTTTCTTT.

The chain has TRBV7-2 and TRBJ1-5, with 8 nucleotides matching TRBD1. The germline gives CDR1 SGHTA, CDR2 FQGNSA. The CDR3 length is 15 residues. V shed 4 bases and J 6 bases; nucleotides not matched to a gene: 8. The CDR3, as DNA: TGTGCCAGCAGCTCTAATACAGGGGGGATTCAGCCCCAGCATTTT. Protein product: CASSSNTGGIQPQHF.

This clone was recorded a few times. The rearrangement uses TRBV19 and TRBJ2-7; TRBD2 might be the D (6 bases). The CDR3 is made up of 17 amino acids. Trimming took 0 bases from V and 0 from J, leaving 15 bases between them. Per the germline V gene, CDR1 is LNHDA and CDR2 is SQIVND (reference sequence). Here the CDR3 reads CASSIDPRDSISYEQYF. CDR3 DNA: TGTGCCAGTAGTATAGATCCGCGGGACTCCATCTCCTACGAGCAGTACTTC.

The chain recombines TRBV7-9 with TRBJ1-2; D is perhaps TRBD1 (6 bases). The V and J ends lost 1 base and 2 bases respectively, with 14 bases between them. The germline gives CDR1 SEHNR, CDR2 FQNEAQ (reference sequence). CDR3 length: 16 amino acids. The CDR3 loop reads CASSLDRWTENYGYTF. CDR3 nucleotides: TGTGCCAGCAGCTTAGACAGATGGACAGAAAACTATGGCTACACCTTC.

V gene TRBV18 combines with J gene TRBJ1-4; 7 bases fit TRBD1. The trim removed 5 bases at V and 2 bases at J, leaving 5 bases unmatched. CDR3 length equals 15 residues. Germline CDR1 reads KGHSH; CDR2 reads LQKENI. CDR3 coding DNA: TGTGCCAGCTCATCCCGACAGGGCACTAATGAAAAACTGTTTTTT. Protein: CASSSRQGTNEKLFF.

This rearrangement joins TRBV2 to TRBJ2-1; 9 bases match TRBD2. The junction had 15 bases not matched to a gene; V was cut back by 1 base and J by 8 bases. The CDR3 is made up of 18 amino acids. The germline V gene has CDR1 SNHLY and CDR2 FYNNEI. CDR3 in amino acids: CASSEEGARASGTHEQFF. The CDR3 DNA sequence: TGTGCCAGCAGTGAAGAAGGGGCGCGGGCTAGCGGGACTCATGAGCAGTTCTTC.

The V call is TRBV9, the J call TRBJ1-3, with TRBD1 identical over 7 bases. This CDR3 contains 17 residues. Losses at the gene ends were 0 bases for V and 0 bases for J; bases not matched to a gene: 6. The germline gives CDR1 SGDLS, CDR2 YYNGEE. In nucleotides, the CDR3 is TGTGCCAGCAGCGTAGGGGACAGCCTGTCCTCTGGAAACACCATATATTTT. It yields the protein CASSVGDSLSSGNTIYF.

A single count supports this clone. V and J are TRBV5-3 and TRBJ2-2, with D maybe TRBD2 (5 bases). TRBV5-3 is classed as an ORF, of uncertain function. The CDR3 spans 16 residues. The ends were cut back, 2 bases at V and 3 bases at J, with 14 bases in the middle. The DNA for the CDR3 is TGTGCCAGAAGCTTTTCTAGCCTCCCCGACACCGGGGAGCTGTTTTTT. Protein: CARSFSSLPDTGELFF.